The T cell receptor beta chain described here comes from a study of blood T cell repertoires in COVID-19. Study-level information: PBMCs, B-cell-depleted T cells, or T cells provided the cDNA or gDNA that made up the material.

Assay used: immunoSEQ multiplex PCR; TCRdb lists only in-frame clones, some missing. The data show over 150,000 clones, around 83% seen once. The germline V gene encodes CDR1 KGHDR and CDR2 SFDVKD. The CDR3 is 14 amino acids. With V trimmed by 9 bases and J by 4 bases, 5 bases remained unmatched. The chain joins TRBV24-1 to TRBJ1-5; TRBD1 matches 10 bases. The TCR originated in a human donor in a cohort sampled during active COVID-19. The material sequenced was peripheral blood. CDR3 loop: CATGPGQGNQPQHF. In DNA, the CDR3 is TGTGCCACCGGTCCGGGACAGGGGAATCAGCCCCAGCATTTT.